What follows is one T cell receptor beta chain and its context. Its binding antigen is unknown. The record has no base qualities; no much larger clone is one base away. Enrollment in ICON was initiated in the first half of 2016, and the last patient was enrolled in late 2018. From a subcohort of 70 or so patients, fresh tumor and matched uninvolved tissue were collected for in-depth immune analyses, including TCR sequencing. DNA isolated from bulk tissue, without cell sorting, was used for TCR sequencing. This entry belongs to a study of tumor-infiltrating lymphocytes in localized non-small cell lung cancer (dated by TCRdb to the early 2020s). With regard to the full study: Several histologies were represented in the cohort, which also included both smokers and never-smokers as well as patients whose samples were collected after neoadjuvant chemotherapy. Resected tumor tissue and uninvolved lung tissue described as non-adjacent to the tumor were contributed by each patient, with both tissues obtained from the same patient. Flow cytometry, multiplex immunofluorescence, RNA-seq, exome sequencing and proteomics were applied to the same patients as TCR sequencing, which was one of several integrated assays. The overall ICON cohort comprised some 140 surgical patients with localized non-small cell lung cancer whose tumors were resected. The paired tumor versus uninvolved lung comparison of immunoSEQ T-cell fraction included 55 patients.

From the cysteine up to the phenylalanine, the CDR3 has a length of 17 residues. Just the 51-base CDR3 DNA is kept, in frame starting at base 1. Via the germline V gene, CDR1 is SGHTA and CDR2 FQGNSA. V loses 1 base, J loses 1 base, and the germline ends lie 16 bases apart. The paper's findings and limits, for the study overall: Since assay coverage differed from patient to patient depending on how much tissue was available, TCR sequencing was done for only a subset of the cohort. No difference in TCR-derived T-cell fraction was observed between the flow cytometry-defined immunotypes IM1 (good prognosis) and IM2 (poor prognosis). Recurrence-free survival showed no association with tumor T-cell fraction from TCR sequencing (p = 0.61). Different pieces of the same tissue were used for different assays, so technical variation could not be separated from intratumor heterogeneity. TCRbeta sequencing supported higher T cell infiltration in tumors than in uninvolved lung tissue, consistent with immunofluorescence CD3 counts.

The T-cell fraction in tumor and uninvolved lung tissue was provided by TCR sequencing with the immunoSEQ assay. The study's own analysis went as follows. In the survival analysis, patients were divided into a high T-cell fraction group (upper tertile) and a low T-cell fraction group (lower two tertiles), and the two groups were compared using a log-rank test. A signed-rank test was used to test differences in T-cell fraction between paired tumor and uninvolved lung samples. Not all clones reach the TCRdb copy of this immuneACCESS table, which keeps in-frame sequences only. Checked studies attribute under half of the gap to unresolved V genes and leave the rest unexplained. That table furnishes V, J and clone size, whereas the DNA furnished D and trimming. This sample lists around 9,600 clones; around four fifths were detected once. The top ten clonotypes cover around a tenth of the sample.

The V gene is TRBV7-2 and the J gene is TRBJ1-1; TRBD1 could be the D gene, as 6 bases match. This receptor was obtained from a human donor with non-small cell lung cancer. Material: lung tumor tissue. For the CDR3, the sequence is CASSLVGGGRQNTEAFF. The nucleotide sequence is given as TGTGCCAGCAGCTTAGTAGGGGGGGGGCGACAGAACACTGAAGCTTTCTTT.